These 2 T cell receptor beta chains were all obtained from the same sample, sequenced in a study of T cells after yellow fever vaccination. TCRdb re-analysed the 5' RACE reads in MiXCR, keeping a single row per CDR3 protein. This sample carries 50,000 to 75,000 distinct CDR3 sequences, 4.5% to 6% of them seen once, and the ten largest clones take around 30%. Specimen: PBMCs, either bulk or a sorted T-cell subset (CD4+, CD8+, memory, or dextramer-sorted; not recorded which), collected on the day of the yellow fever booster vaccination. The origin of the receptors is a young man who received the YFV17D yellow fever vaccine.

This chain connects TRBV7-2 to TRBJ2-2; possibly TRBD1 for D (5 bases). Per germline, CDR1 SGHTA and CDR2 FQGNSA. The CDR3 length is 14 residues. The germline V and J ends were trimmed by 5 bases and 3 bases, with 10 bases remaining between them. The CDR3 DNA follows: TGTGCCAGCAGCGCTGACAGATACACCGGGGAGCTGTTTTTT. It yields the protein CASSADRYTGELFF. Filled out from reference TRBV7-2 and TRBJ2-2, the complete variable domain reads GAGVSQSPSNKVTEKGKDVELRCDPISGHTALYWYRQSLGQGLEFLIYFQGNSAPDKSGLPSDRFSAERTGGSVSTLTIQRTQQEDSAVYLCASSADRYTGELFFGEGSRLTVL.

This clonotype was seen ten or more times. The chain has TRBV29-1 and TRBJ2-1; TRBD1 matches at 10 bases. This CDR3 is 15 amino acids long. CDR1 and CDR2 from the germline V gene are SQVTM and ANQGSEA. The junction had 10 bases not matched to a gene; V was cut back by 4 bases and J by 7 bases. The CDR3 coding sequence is TGCAGCGTTGTGATCTGGGACAGGGGACGTAATGAGCAGTTCTTC. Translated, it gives CSVVIWDRGRNEQFF.